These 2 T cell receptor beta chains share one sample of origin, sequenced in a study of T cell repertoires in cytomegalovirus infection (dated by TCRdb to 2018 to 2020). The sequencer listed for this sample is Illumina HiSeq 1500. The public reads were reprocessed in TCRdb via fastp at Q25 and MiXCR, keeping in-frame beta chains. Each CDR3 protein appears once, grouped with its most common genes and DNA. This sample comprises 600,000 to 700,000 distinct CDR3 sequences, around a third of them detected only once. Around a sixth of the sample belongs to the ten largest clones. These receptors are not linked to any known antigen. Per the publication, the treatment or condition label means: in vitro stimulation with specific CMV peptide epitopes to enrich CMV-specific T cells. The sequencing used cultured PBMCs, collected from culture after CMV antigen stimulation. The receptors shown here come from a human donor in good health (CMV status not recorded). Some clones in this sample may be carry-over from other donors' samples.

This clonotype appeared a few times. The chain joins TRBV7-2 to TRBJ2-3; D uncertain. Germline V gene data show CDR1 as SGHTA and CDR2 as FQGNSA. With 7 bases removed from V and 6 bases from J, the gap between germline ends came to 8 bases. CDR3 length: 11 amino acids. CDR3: CASTYGDTQYF. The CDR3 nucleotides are TGTGCCAGCACCTACGGGGATACGCAGTATTTT.

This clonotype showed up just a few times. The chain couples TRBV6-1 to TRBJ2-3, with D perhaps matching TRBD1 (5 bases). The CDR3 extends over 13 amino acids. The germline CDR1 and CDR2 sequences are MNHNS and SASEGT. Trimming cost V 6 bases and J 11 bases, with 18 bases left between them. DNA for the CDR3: TGTGCCAGCAGGGAAATAAAGACAGAGCTGCAGTATTTT. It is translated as CASREIKTELQYF.